This T cell receptor beta chain was identified in a study of blood T cell dynamics during melanoma immunotherapy. At the level of the study: Patients with metastatic melanoma got pembrolizumab or nivolumab-ipilimumab as first-line care. Study-wide results and limits: The study could not tell melanoma-specific clones from general immune activation.

Generated by immunoSEQ multiplex PCR, the TCRdb table keeps only in-frame clones and is missing some. The table lists about a thousand clones, 87% of them singletons, with 6.5% to 10% in the top ten. Time point of the sample: week 3, after first cycle of checkpoint inhibitor. Blood was drawn before treatment and at week 3 after checkpoint blockade. No patient had earlier systemic cancer treatment, concurrent immunosuppressants, or another active cancer. The CDR3 runs to 17 residues. Germline CDR1 and CDR2: SGHTA and FQGTGA. The V end lost 2 bases, the J end lost 3 bases, and 16 bases lay between the germline ends. With regard to this clone: Its target is not known.

V and J are TRBV7-3 and TRBJ2-2; D is undetermined. This sequence was found in a human donor with melanoma. The source was cell-free DNA from blood, collected from a patient treated with checkpoint blockade. The CDR3 reads CASSLYAPNIHTGELFF. The CDR3 coding sequence is TGTGCCAGCAGCTTATATGCCCCGAACATCCACACCGGGGAGCTGTTTTTT.